Presented here are 21 T cell receptor beta chains from one specimen sequenced in a study of cytomegalovirus exposure and HLA in healthy donors (dated by TCRdb to about 2017). The library was built by means of the immunoSEQ multiplex PCR assay. For the multiplex PCR, a mixture combining 60 forward primers for TCR Vbeta segments and 13 reverse primers for TCR Jbeta segments was used. TCRdb stores this immuneACCESS table with in-frame sequences only. Part of the clones is absent; in the studies checked, under half of the shortfall reflects unresolved V genes, and no reason is known for the rest. This sample has roughly 140,000 clones in its table, and approximately 85% of those were observed once. The top ten clones comprise 2.3% of the sample. The sequenced sample consisted of PBMCs. These receptors were collected from a woman aged 18 to 35 in good health and CMV-seronegative.

This CDR3 reads CASSQDTAGVNKETQYF. In DNA form, the CDR3 reads TGTGCCAGCAGCCAAGATACGGCGGGGGTGAACAAAGAGACCCAGTACTTC. The rearrangement uses TRBV4-2 and TRBJ2-5, with 7 bases aligning to TRBD2. Germline loops: CDR1 LGHNA, CDR2 YNFKEQ. The junction had 10 bases not matched to a gene; V was cut back by 0 bases and J by 3 bases. The CDR3 covers 17 residues.

The CDR3 here is CASSYSGVLTGELFF. CDR3 nucleotide sequence: TGTGCCAGCAGTTACAGCGGGGTTCTCACCGGGGAGCTGTTTTTT. This sequence joins TRBV6-5 and TRBJ2-2, with 7 nucleotides matching TRBD2. CDR1 and CDR2 from the germline V gene are MNHEY and SVGAGI. Losses at the gene ends were 2 bases for V and 4 bases for J; bases not matched to a gene: 4. This CDR3 spans 15 amino acids.

The genes are TRBV5-1 and TRBJ2-3; maybe TRBD1 (5 bases). Germline values: CDR1 SGHRS, CDR2 YFSETQ. The V end lost 2 bases, the J end lost 3 bases, and 10 bases lay between the germline ends. The CDR3 is 14 amino acids. CDR3 DNA: TGCGCCAGCAGCTTTCAGGGTATGACAGATACGCAGTATTTT. Encoded protein: CASSFQGMTDTQYF. Drawing the rest from reference TRBV5-1 and TRBJ2-3, the complete variable domain is KAGVTQTPRYLIKTRGQQVTLSCSPISGHRSVSWYQQTPGQGLQFLFEYFSETQRNKGNFPGRFSGRQFSNSRSEMNVSTLELGDSALYLCASSFQGMTDTQYFGPGTRLTVL.

The chain couples TRBV28 to TRBJ2-2; 9 nucleotides line up with TRBD2. This CDR3 has 17 residues. Per the germline V gene, CDR1 is MDHEN and CDR2 is SYDVKM. V dropped 4 bases and J dropped 3; count of bases not matched to a gene: 9. CDR3 protein: CASSYGGRVGDTGELFF. As DNA, the CDR3 is TGTGCCAGCAGTTACGGCGGGAGGGTCGGGGACACCGGGGAGCTGTTTTTT. Using reference TRBV28 and TRBJ2-2 for the parts outside the CDR3, the full variable domain is DVKVTQSSRYLVKRTGEKVFLECVQDMDHENMFWYRQDPGLGLRLIYFSYDVKMKEKGDIPEGYSVSREKKERFSLILESASTNQTSMYLCASSYGGRVGDTGELFFGEGSRLTVL.

This rearrangement joins TRBV18 to TRBJ1-6, with TRBD1 matching 8 bases. V was clipped by 4 bases and J by 7 bases; unmatched bases: 3. From germline, CDR1 is KGHSH and CDR2 LQKENI. CDR3 length: 14 amino acids. CDR3 sequence: CASSLRTGNSPLHF. CDR3 nucleotides: TGTGCCAGCTCACTTAGGACAGGGAATTCACCCCTCCACTTT.

The chain employs TRBV7-2 and TRBJ2-5; D gene ambiguous. Looked up from germline, CDR1 is SGHTA and CDR2 is FQGNSA. This CDR3 is built from 14 residues. Trimming pared 4 bases from V and 5 bases from J, leaving 14 bases between. CDR3 sequence: CASSSPRSGETQYF. The DNA for the CDR3 is TGTGCCAGCAGCTCACCACGATCCGGGGAGACCCAGTACTTC.

The genes are TRBV7-2 and TRBJ1-4, with D perhaps matching TRBD1 (6 bases). Trimming left V 4 bases short and J 14 bases short, with 14 bases between. The CDR3 length is 12 residues. Looked up from germline, CDR1 is SGHTA and CDR2 is FQGNSA. The CDR3 reads CASSSAGQSLFF. Written as DNA, the CDR3 is TGTGCCAGCAGCTCCGCCGGACAGTCCCTGTTTTTT.

The rearrangement uses TRBV5-1 and TRBJ1-4; a weak D match, TRBD1 (5 bases). Between the trimmed V and J ends, which lost 2 bases and 0 bases, there was a span of 8 bases. The germline V gene has CDR1 SGHRS and CDR2 YFSETQ. The CDR3 extends over 15 amino acids. The DNA for the CDR3 is TGCGCCAGCAGCTTTGAGACAGCAACTAATGAAAAACTGTTTTTT. This sequence encodes CASSFETATNEKLFF. Full variable domain (missing parts from reference TRBV5-1 and TRBJ1-4): KAGVTQTPRYLIKTRGQQVTLSCSPISGHRSVSWYQQTPGQGLQFLFEYFSETQRNKGNFPGRFSGRQFSNSRSEMNVSTLELGDSALYLCASSFETATNEKLFFGSGTQLSVL.

V is TRBV28 and J is TRBJ2-3, with TRBD2 identical over 8 bases. Losses at the gene ends were 3 bases for V and 4 bases for J; bases not matched to a gene: 6. This CDR3 spans 15 amino acids. Germline CDR1 reads MDHEN; CDR2 reads SYDVKM. The CDR3 sequence is CASSLVGLEADTQYF. The CDR3 region has the DNA TGTGCCAGCAGTTTGGTGGGACTAGAGGCAGATACGCAGTATTTT.

V usage is TRBV7-9 and J usage is TRBJ1-2; 8 nucleotides match TRBD1. V lost 1 base and J lost 8; bases outside the gene matches: 9. Per germline, CDR1 SEHNR and CDR2 FQNEAQ (reference sequence). The CDR3 length is 15 residues. CDR3 nucleotides: TGTGCCAGCAGCTTAGAGGCAGGGGGCGTTCAAGGCTACACCTTC. It is translated as CASSLEAGGVQGYTF.

The chain carries TRBV30 and TRBJ1-3, with 9 nucleotides matching TRBD1. The CDR3 is 15 amino acids. Trimming at V came to 1 base and at J to 4 bases, leaving 5 bases not matched to a gene. CDR1 and CDR2 (germline): GTSNPN, SVGIG (reference sequence). The CDR3 here is CAWSGWTGEGNTIYF. The CDR3 DNA sequence: TGTGCCTGGAGTGGTTGGACAGGGGAGGGAAACACCATATATTTT. Full variable domain (remainder filled in from reference TRBV30 and TRBJ1-3): SQTIHQWPATLVQPVGSPLSLECTVEGTSNPNLYWYRQAAGRGLQLLFYSVGIGQISSEVPQNLSASRPQDRQFILSSKKLLLSDSGFYLCAWSGWTGEGNTIYFGEGSWLTVV.

CDR3 residues: CAWSVGAGTNQPQHF. The CDR3, as DNA: TGTGCCTGGAGTGTAGGGGCAGGCACTAATCAGCCCCAGCATTTT. V is TRBV30 and J is TRBJ1-5, with TRBD1 as a possible D gene (5 bases). Germline V gene sequence: CDR1 GTSNPN, CDR2 SVGIG (reference sequence). The CDR3 length is 15 residues. V was clipped by 0 bases and J by 4 bases, with 13 bases between them.

The V and J genes are TRBV7-9 and TRBJ1-2, with D unclear. Germline values: CDR1 SEHNR, CDR2 FQNEAQ (reference sequence). V was trimmed by 5 bases and J by 6 bases, leaving 28 bases between them. The CDR3 is 18 residues long. The CDR3 nucleotides are TGTGCCAGCAGCCCGGGGAGAGGAAGAGAAGGTTTCCCGCATGGCTACACCTTC. Translating gives CASSPGRGREGFPHGYTF. Filled out from reference TRBV7-9 and TRBJ1-2, the complete variable domain reads DTGVSQNPRHKITKRGQNVTFRCDPISEHNRLYWYRQTLGQGPEFLTYFQNEAQLEKSRLLSDRFSAERPKGSFSTLEIQRTEQGDSAMYLCASSPGRGREGFPHGYTFGSGTRLTVV.

The rearrangement links TRBV2 to TRBJ2-5; 9 bases align to TRBD1. The germline V gene encodes CDR1 SNHLY and CDR2 FYNNEI. The CDR3 runs to 13 residues. V dropped 8 bases and J dropped 11; count of bases not matched to a gene: 12. This chain's CDR3 is CASSRDRVEEQYF. In nucleotides, the CDR3 is TGTGCCAGCTCCCGGGACAGGGTAGAAGAGCAGTACTTC.

The rearrangement joins TRBV11-2 to TRBJ2-2; D is perhaps TRBD2 (5 bases). CDR1 and CDR2 (germline): SGHAT, FQNNGV. Trimming took 1 base from V and 7 from J, leaving 13 bases between them. This CDR3 contains 15 residues. The CDR3 DNA sequence: TGTGCCAGCAGCTTAGCGGGAAAAGGAGGCGGGGAGCTGTTTTTT. It codes for CASSLAGKGGGELFF.

The rearrangement joins TRBV5-8 to TRBJ1-5, with D unresolved. The CDR3 runs to 14 residues. The germline V gene has CDR1 SGHTS and CDR2 YDEGEE. The V end lost 2 bases, the J end lost 3 bases, and 9 bases lay between the germline ends. The CDR3 sequence is CASSFFRTNQPQHF. The CDR3 DNA follows: TGTGCCAGCAGCTTTTTCAGAACCAATCAGCCCCAGCATTTT.

V gene TRBV4-1 combines with J gene TRBJ2-7, with 8 bases fitting TRBD1. The J segment lost 0 bases and the V segment lost 0 bases, leaving 4 bases of the junction unmatched. This CDR3 is 16 amino acids long. From germline, CDR1 is MGHRA and CDR2 YSYEKL. CDR3: CASSQDWDRYSYEQYF. As DNA, the CDR3 is TGCGCCAGCAGCCAAGATTGGGACAGGTACTCCTACGAGCAGTACTTC.

The V call is TRBV30, the J call TRBJ2-7; 9 bases agree with TRBD1. CDR1 is GTSNPN, CDR2 SVGIG, per germline (reference sequence). Trimming cost V 0 bases and J 7 bases; bases outside gene matches: 13. The CDR3 runs to 16 residues. The CDR3, as DNA: TGTGCCTGGAGTGTACTCGGGGGGACAGGGTACCTAGAGCAGTACTTC. Its protein is CAWSVLGGTGYLEQYF.

The J gene is TRBJ2-3, the V gene TRBV4-2; perhaps TRBD2 as D (6 bases). The V gene lost 4 bases and the J gene lost 3 bases, with 20 bases spanning the gap. CDR3 length: 17 residues. In germline, CDR1 is LGHNA, CDR2 YNFKEQ. The CDR3, as DNA: TGTGCCAGCAGCCGAAAATTAGGGACTCCCGGGACAGATACGCAGTATTTT. Its translation is CASSRKLGTPGTDTQYF.

This chain links TRBV5-4 with TRBJ1-2, with 8 bases lining up with TRBD1. The V and J ends lost 1 base and 6 bases, in that order; junction bases with no gene match: 8. The V gene's germline CDR1 is SGHNT and CDR2 YYREEE (reference sequence). The CDR3 has 15 residues. The CDR3: CASSLRQGNFNGYTF. The CDR3 DNA is TGTGCCAGCAGCTTGAGACAGGGGAATTTCAATGGCTACACCTTC.

This chain joins TRBV11-2 and TRBJ2-3, with 14 bases aligning to TRBD2. The CDR3 is 16 amino acids. Losses at the gene ends were 5 bases for V and 3 bases for J; bases not matched to a gene: 4. Germline V lookup: CDR1 SGHAT, CDR2 FQNNGV. This CDR3 is CASSPGLAGVTDTQYF. The CDR3 DNA reads TGTGCCAGCAGCCCGGGACTAGCGGGAGTTACAGATACGCAGTATTTT.